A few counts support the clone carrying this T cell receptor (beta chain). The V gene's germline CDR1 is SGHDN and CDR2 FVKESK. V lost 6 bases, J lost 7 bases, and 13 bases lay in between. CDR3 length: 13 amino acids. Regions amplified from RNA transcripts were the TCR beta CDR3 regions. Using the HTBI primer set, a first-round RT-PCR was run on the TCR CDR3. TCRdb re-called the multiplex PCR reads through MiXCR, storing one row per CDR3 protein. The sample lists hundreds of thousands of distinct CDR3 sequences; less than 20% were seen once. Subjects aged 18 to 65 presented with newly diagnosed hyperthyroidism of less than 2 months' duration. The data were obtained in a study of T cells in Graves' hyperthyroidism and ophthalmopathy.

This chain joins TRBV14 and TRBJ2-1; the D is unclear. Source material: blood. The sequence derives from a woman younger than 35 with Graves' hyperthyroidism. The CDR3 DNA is TGTGCCAGCAGTCGGGCCGCTTTGAATGAGCAGTTCTTC. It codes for CASSRAALNEQFF.